The 29 T cell receptor beta chains reported below all come from one sample, sequenced in a study of T cell changes during pregnancy in multiple sclerosis. Generated by immunoSEQ multiplex PCR, the TCRdb table keeps only in-frame clones and is missing some. The table lists 85,000 to 130,000 clones, around 93% of them singletons. Sequenced here: peripheral blood, sampled before pregnancy. Receptors originate from a female donor with multiple sclerosis, enrolled in a pregnancy study.

The chain carries TRBV27 and TRBJ1-5, with TRBD1 identical over 7 bases. The CDR3 runs to 16 residues. CDR1 is MNHEY and CDR2 is SMNVEV in the germline V gene (reference sequence). J lost 1 base, V lost 2 bases, and 5 bases had no gene match. In nucleotides, the CDR3 is TGTGCCAGCAGTTTAGGTTACAGGGGCAGCAATCAGCCCCAGCATTTT. Translation gives CASSLGYRGSNQPQHF.

V gene TRBV28 combines with J gene TRBJ1-2; D is possibly TRBD1 (6 bases). CDR1 and CDR2 (germline): MDHEN, SYDVKM. CDR3 size: 14 residues. Trimming left V 6 bases short and J 6 bases short, with 17 bases between. The CDR3 sequence is CASSTQLTGHGYTF. The CDR3 DNA sequence: TGTGCCAGCAGCACCCAGTTGACAGGCCATGGCTACACCTTC.

J is TRBJ2-7 and V is TRBV9; 9 bases align to TRBD1. Germline V CDR1 and CDR2: SGDLS, YYNGEE. The CDR3 totals 15 residues. Trimming removed 4 bases from V and 0 bases from J; junction bases left unmatched: 5. The CDR3 loop reads CASSRTGVPSYEQYF. In DNA, the CDR3 is TGTGCCAGCAGCCGGACAGGGGTTCCCTCCTACGAGCAGTACTTC. Looking up the rest from reference TRBV9 and TRBJ2-7 gives the full variable domain: DSGVTQTPKHLITATGQRVTLRCSPRSGDLSVYWYQQSLDQGLQFLIQYYNGEERAKGNILERFSAQQFPDLHSELNLSSLELGDSALYFCASSRTGVPSYEQYFGPGTRLTVT.

This chain links TRBV6-6 with TRBJ2-7; TRBD2 aligns across 11 bases. This CDR3 has 15 residues. Germline V CDR1 and CDR2: MNHNY, SVGAGI (reference sequence). J lost 3 bases, V lost 5 bases, and 6 bases had no gene match. The CDR3: CASSQGLAEGYEQYF. The CDR3 bases are TGTGCCAGCAGTCAGGGACTAGCGGAGGGCTACGAGCAGTACTTC.

The count of this clone is one. The chain has TRBV9 and TRBJ2-3; a possible D gene is TRBD1 (6 bases). The CDR3 totals 14 residues. Between the trimmed V and J ends, which lost 0 bases and 6 bases, there was a span of 11 bases. Germline CDR1 is SGDLS and CDR2 is YYNGEE. CDR3 in DNA: TGTGCCAGCAGCGTAGACAGGGTTTCGGATACGCAGTATTTT. Amino acid sequence: CASSVDRVSDTQYF.

CDR3 residues: CASSSSTGNQPQHF. The CDR3 bases are TGTGCCAGCAGTTCAAGTACGGGGAATCAGCCCCAGCATTTT. The chain carries TRBV27 and TRBJ1-5; D gene ambiguous. Trimming cost V 4 bases and J 4 bases, with 11 bases left between them. Germline V CDR1 and CDR2: MNHEY, SMNVEV (reference sequence). CDR3 length: 14 amino acids.

The chain's CDR3 is CASSLGLAGASEQYF. The CDR3 nucleotides read TGTGCCAGCAGCTTAGGACTAGCGGGAGCTTCCGAGCAGTACTTC. The chain joins TRBV11-2 to TRBJ2-7; 12 bases are a match to TRBD2. This CDR3 is 15 amino acids long. Germline V CDR1 and CDR2: SGHAT, FQNNGV. V was clipped by 1 base and J by 6 bases; unmatched bases: 4. The complete variable domain, with remaining parts taken from reference TRBV11-2 and TRBJ2-7, reads EAGVAQSPRYKIIEKRQSVAFWCNPISGHATLYWYQQILGQGPKLLIQFQNNGVVDDSQLPKDRFSAERLKGVDSTLKIQPAKLEDSAVYLCASSLGLAGASEQYFGPGTRLTVT.

The J gene is TRBJ2-1, the V gene TRBV19; 7 nucleotides line up with TRBD2. J lost 9 bases, V lost 3 bases, and 11 bases had no gene match. The CDR3 contains 15 residues. Germline loops: CDR1 LNHDA, CDR2 SQIVND (reference sequence). CDR3 amino acids: CASSIQLTSEGEQFF. The CDR3 region has the DNA TGTGCCAGTAGTATCCAATTAACTAGCGAGGGTGAGCAGTTCTTC.

The CDR3 here is CASSLREGLAGVKNIQYF. CDR3 bases: TGTGCCAGCAGCCTTAGAGAAGGACTAGCGGGAGTCAAAAACATTCAGTACTTC. The chain has TRBV7-9 and TRBJ2-4, with TRBD2 matching 13 bases. The CDR3 consists of 18 residues. The germline CDR1 and CDR2 sequences are SEHNR and FQNEAQ (reference sequence). Trimming took 5 bases from V and 3 from J; bases not matched to a gene: 10.

In this sample, this clone turned up a few times. V gene TRBV6-6 combines with J gene TRBJ1-5; no clear D. The germline gives CDR1 MNHNY, CDR2 SVGAGI (reference sequence). V shed 2 bases and J shed 10 bases, with 12 bases lying between them. The CDR3 runs 13 residues. CDR3 DNA: TGTGCCAGCAGTTACGGAGAAGCTGGACCCCAGCATTTT. It encodes CASSYGEAGPQHF.

This clone was recorded only once. This chain uses TRBV28 with TRBJ1-2; 9 bases map to TRBD1. CDR3 length equals 15 residues. Trimming removed 5 bases from V and 7 bases from J; junction bases left unmatched: 11. Germline CDR1 reads MDHEN; CDR2 reads SYDVKM. This CDR3 reads CASSPTGTGSIGYTF. DNA of the CDR3: TGTGCCAGCAGTCCTACCGGGACAGGGTCGATTGGCTACACCTTC.

V gene TRBV27 combines with J gene TRBJ2-3; D might be TRBD2 (5 bases). V was clipped by 6 bases and J by 0 bases, with 10 bases between them. The CDR3 extends over 14 amino acids. Germline V gene sequence: CDR1 MNHEY, CDR2 SMNVEV (reference sequence). The CDR3 spells CASRSRGSTDTQYF. CDR3 DNA sequence: TGTGCCAGCAGAAGTCGAGGGAGCACAGATACGCAGTATTTT.

The chain joins TRBV27 to TRBJ2-1; no reliable D call. This CDR3 comprises 16 residues. Trimming took 0 bases from V and 0 from J, leaving 9 bases between them. CDR1 and CDR2 from the germline V gene are MNHEY and SMNVEV (reference sequence). Here the CDR3 reads CASSLSQVSSYNEQFF. CDR3 DNA: TGTGCCAGCAGTTTATCCCAGGTGAGCTCCTACAATGAGCAGTTCTTC.

The chain employs TRBV7-8 and TRBJ1-1; unclear D gene. Trimming cost V 5 bases and J 2 bases, with 12 bases left between them. CDR1 SGHVS and CDR2 FQNEAQ come from the germline V gene. The CDR3 loop spans 14 amino acids. Here the CDR3 reads CASSPGAGNTEAFF. As DNA, the CDR3 is TGTGCCAGCAGCCCGGGTGCCGGAAACACTGAAGCTTTCTTT. The variable domain in full, completed from reference TRBV7-8 and TRBJ1-1, reads GAGVSQSPRYKVAKRGQDVALRCDPISGHVSLFWYQQALGQGPEFLTYFQNEAQLDKSGLPSDRFFAERPEGSVSTLKIQRTQQEDSAVYLCASSPGAGNTEAFFGQGTRLTVV.

This chain joins TRBV19 and TRBJ1-5; a weak D match, TRBD1 (5 bases). Trimming pared 3 bases from V and 7 bases from J, leaving 25 bases between. CDR1 and CDR2 from the germline V gene are LNHDA and SQIVND (reference sequence). The CDR3 runs 18 residues. This CDR3 is CASSIRLLSRVYPQPQHF. The CDR3 region has the DNA TGTGCCAGTAGTATCCGTCTCCTCTCCAGGGTGTATCCCCAGCCCCAGCATTTT.

The chain combines TRBV19 with TRBJ1-1; TRBD1 might be the D (5 bases). Trimming stripped 0 bases from V and 8 bases from J, with 10 bases between. The CDR3 length is 13 residues. Germline V CDR1 and CDR2: LNHDA, SQIVND (reference sequence). Here the CDR3 DNA reads TGTGCCAGTAGTATAGATGCAGGGCGGGAAGCTTTCTTT. This sequence encodes CASSIDAGREAFF.

J is TRBJ2-7 and V is TRBV28, with TRBD2 matching 12 bases. From germline, CDR1 is MDHEN and CDR2 SYDVKM. V shed 6 bases and J 4 bases; nucleotides not matched to a gene: 13. The CDR3 has 17 amino acids. The CDR3 DNA reads TGTGCCAGCAGACCTCTGGGACTAGCGGGTCGTCCTTACGAGCAGTACTTC. Its protein is CASRPLGLAGRPYEQYF.

A single count supports this clone. This chain joins TRBV4-1 and TRBJ2-7, with D possibly TRBD2 on 6 matching bases. Germline values: CDR1 MGHRA, CDR2 YSYEKL. The CDR3 extends over 16 amino acids. V dropped 1 base and J dropped 2 bases, with 15 bases sitting between them. CDR3 sequence: CASSQVLGRTTYEQYF. In DNA, the CDR3 is TGCGCCAGCAGCCAAGTCCTGGGACGGACTACCTACGAGCAGTACTTC.

The chain is built from TRBV7-3 and TRBJ2-2, with D possibly matching TRBD2 (6 bases). V was shortened by 6 bases and J by 5 bases, with 7 bases between the two germline ends. CDR1 and CDR2 from the germline V gene are SGHTA and FQGTGA. This CDR3 is built from 12 residues. The CDR3 DNA is TGTGCCAGCAGTGGGAGGACCGGGGAGCTGTTTTTT. Protein: CASSGRTGELFF.

The chain carries TRBV13 and TRBJ1-2; TRBD1 agrees at 8 bases. Trimming removed 0 bases from V and 6 bases from J; junction bases left unmatched: 3. The CDR3 has 14 amino acids. Per the germline V gene, CDR1 is PRHDT and CDR2 is FYEKMQ (reference sequence). For the CDR3, the DNA is TGTGCCAGCAGCTTAGGGCAGGGGGCGGATGGCTACACCTTC. Its protein is CASSLGQGADGYTF.

The chain uses TRBV4-2 and TRBJ1-1, with TRBD1 as a possible D gene (5 bases). The V gene lost 0 bases and the J gene lost 0 bases, with 14 bases spanning the gap. Germline V gives CDR1 LGHNA, CDR2 YNFKEQ. The CDR3 runs 17 residues. DNA of the CDR3: TGTGCCAGCAGCCAAGATTCGTTGGGGACTTTGAACACTGAAGCTTTCTTT. Protein: CASSQDSLGTLNTEAFF.

This chain joins TRBV6-1 and TRBJ2-1; D not resolved. V was shortened by 2 bases and J by 6 bases, with 8 bases between the two germline ends. The CDR3 is made up of 13 amino acids. The germline V gene encodes CDR1 MNHNS and CDR2 SASEGT. The chain's CDR3 is CASSEYTPNEQFF. The CDR3 DNA is TGTGCCAGCAGTGAATACACACCCAATGAGCAGTTCTTC.

The chain employs TRBV9 and TRBJ2-1; no clear D. This CDR3 is built from 16 residues. Germline V gene sequence: CDR1 SGDLS, CDR2 YYNGEE. Trimming left V 0 bases short and J 2 bases short, with 12 bases between. CDR3 amino acids: CASSVGSGSPYNEQFF. The CDR3, as DNA: TGTGCCAGCAGCGTAGGGTCAGGTTCTCCCTACAATGAGCAGTTCTTC. Supplemented by reference TRBV9 and TRBJ2-1, the full variable domain reads DSGVTQTPKHLITATGQRVTLRCSPRSGDLSVYWYQQSLDQGLQFLIQYYNGEERAKGNILERFSAQQFPDLHSELNLSSLELGDSALYFCASSVGSGSPYNEQFFGPGTRLTVL.

The J gene is TRBJ2-7, the V gene TRBV5-6; the match to TRBD2 covers 7 bases. CDR1 and CDR2 (germline): SGHDT, YYEEEE. The V gene end was trimmed by 3 bases and the J gene end by 6 bases; junction bases not matched to a gene: 12. The CDR3 spans 15 residues. The CDR3 loop is CASSSAGLAVGEQYF. The CDR3 DNA is TGTGCCAGCAGCTCGGCGGGGCTAGCGGTAGGCGAGCAGTACTTC.

V and J are TRBV5-4 and TRBJ2-5; 10 nucleotides align to TRBD2. V lost 4 bases, J lost 4 bases, and 13 bases stayed unmatched. This CDR3 is 17 amino acids long. Per the germline V gene, CDR1 is SGHNT and CDR2 is YYREEE (reference sequence). The chain's CDR3 is CASSPGGASGSPETQYF. CDR3 coding DNA: TGTGCCAGCAGCCCAGGTGGGGCTAGCGGGAGCCCAGAGACCCAGTACTTC.

The rearrangement joins TRBV29-1 to TRBJ2-3; D not certain. The germline V gene encodes CDR1 SQVTM and CDR2 ANQGSEA. The V and J ends lost 4 bases and 8 bases respectively, with 16 bases between them. This CDR3 comprises 13 residues. Written as DNA, the CDR3 is TGCAGCGTTGTCGGTCGTTCCTCGCTTACGCAGTATTTT. Amino acids: CSVVGRSSLTQYF.

The chain joins TRBV7-9 to TRBJ1-2; no definite D call. CDR3 length: 13 residues. CDR1 is SEHNR, CDR2 FQNEAQ, per germline (reference sequence). V shed 1 base and J shed 5 bases, with 8 bases lying between them. CDR3 in DNA: TGTGCCAGCAGCTTAGACCGGGTGTATGGCTACACCTTC. Amino acids: CASSLDRVYGYTF.

The chain recombines TRBV11-2 with TRBJ2-2; the match to TRBD2 covers 9 bases. The germline CDR1 and CDR2 sequences are SGHAT and FQNNGV. Germline trimming cut 4 bases from V and 5 bases from J; bases unmatched to any gene: 8. CDR3 length: 16 amino acids. The DNA of the CDR3 is TGTGCCAGCAGCTCGACTAGCGGTCATGGTACCGGGGAGCTGTTTTTT. Translation gives CASSSTSGHGTGELFF.

This clone has a single count. This chain joins TRBV5-6 and TRBJ2-1, with TRBD2 as a possible D gene (5 bases). Germline CDR1 is SGHDT and CDR2 is YYEEEE. The germline V and J ends were trimmed by 0 bases and 10 bases, with 8 bases remaining between them. The CDR3 is made up of 12 amino acids. The CDR3 nucleotides read TGTGCCAGCAGCTTGGAGGTAGCGGAGCAGTTCTTC. Translated: CASSLEVAEQFF. Together with reference TRBV5-6 and TRBJ2-1, the CDR3 gives the full variable domain: DAGVTQSPTHLIKTRGQQVTLRCSPKSGHDTVSWYQQALGQGPQFIFQYYEEEERQRGNFPDRFSGHQFPNYSSELNVNALLLGDSALYLCASSLEVAEQFFGPGTRLTVL.